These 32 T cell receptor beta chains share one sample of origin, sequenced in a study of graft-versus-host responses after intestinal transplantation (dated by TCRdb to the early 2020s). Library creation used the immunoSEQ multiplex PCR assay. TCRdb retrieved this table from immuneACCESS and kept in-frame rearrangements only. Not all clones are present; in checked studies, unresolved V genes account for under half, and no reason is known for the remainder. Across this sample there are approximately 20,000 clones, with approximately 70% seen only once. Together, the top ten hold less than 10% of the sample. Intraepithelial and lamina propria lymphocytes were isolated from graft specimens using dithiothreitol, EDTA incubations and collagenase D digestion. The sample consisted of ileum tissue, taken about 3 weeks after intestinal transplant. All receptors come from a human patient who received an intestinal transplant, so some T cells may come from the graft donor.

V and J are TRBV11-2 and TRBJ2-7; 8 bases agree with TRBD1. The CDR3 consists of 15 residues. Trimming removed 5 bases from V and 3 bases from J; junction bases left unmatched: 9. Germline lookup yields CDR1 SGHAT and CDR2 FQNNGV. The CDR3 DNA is TGTGCCAGCAGCCAAGAGGGACAGGTCTACTACGAGCAGTACTTC. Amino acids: CASSQEGQVYYEQYF.

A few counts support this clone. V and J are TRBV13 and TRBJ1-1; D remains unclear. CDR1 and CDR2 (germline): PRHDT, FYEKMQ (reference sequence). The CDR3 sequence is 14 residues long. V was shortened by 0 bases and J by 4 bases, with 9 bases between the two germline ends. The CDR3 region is CASSLGLRVTEAFF. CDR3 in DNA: TGTGCCAGCAGCTTAGGGCTTCGCGTCACTGAAGCTTTCTTT.

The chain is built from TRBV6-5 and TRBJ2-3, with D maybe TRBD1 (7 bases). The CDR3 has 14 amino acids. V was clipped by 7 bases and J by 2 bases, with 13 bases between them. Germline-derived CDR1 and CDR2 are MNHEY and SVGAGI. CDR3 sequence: CASTRGEPTDTQYF. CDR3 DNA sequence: TGTGCCAGCACCAGGGGGGAGCCCACAGATACGCAGTATTTT.

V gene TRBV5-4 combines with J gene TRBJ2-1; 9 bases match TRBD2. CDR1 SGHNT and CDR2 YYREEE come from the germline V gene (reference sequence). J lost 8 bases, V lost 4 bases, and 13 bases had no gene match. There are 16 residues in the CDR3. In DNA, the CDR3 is TGTGCCAGCAGCGTTGGCACTGCGGGAGGGCCGGATGAGCAGTTCTTC. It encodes CASSVGTAGGPDEQFF.

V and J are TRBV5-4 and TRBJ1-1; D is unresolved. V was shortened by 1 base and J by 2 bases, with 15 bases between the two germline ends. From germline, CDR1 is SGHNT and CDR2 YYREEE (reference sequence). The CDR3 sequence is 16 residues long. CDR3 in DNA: TGTGCCAGCAGCTTGCGAGGTCTGGAAGTTAACACTGAAGCTTTCTTT. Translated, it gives CASSLRGLEVNTEAFF.

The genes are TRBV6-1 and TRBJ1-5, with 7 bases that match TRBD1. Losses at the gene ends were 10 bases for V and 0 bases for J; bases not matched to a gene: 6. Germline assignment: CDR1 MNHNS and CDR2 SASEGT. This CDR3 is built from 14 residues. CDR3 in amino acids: CATRTGYSNQPQHF. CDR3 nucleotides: TGTGCCACCCGGACAGGCTATAGCAATCAGCCCCAGCATTTT.

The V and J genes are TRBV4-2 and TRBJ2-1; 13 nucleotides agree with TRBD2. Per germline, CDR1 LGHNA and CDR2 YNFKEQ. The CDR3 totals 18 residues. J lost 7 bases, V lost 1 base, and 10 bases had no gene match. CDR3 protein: CASSQGGLAGAPLNEQFF. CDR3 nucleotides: TGTGCCAGCAGCCAAGGAGGACTAGCGGGGGCCCCTCTGAATGAGCAGTTCTTC.

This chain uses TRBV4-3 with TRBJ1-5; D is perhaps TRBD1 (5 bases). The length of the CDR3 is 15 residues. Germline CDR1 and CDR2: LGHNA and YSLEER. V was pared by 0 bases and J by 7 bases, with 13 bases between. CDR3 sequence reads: CASSQDRGVMQPQHF. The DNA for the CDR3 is TGCGCCAGCAGCCAAGATCGGGGGGTGATGCAGCCCCAGCATTTT.

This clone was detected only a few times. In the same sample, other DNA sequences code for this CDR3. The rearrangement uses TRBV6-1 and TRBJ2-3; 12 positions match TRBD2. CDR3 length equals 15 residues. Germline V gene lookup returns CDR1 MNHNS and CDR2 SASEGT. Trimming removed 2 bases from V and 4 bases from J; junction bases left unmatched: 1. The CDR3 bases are TGTGCCAGCAGTGAACTAGCGGGAGGGCCAGATACGCAGTATTTT. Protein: CASSELAGGPDTQYF.

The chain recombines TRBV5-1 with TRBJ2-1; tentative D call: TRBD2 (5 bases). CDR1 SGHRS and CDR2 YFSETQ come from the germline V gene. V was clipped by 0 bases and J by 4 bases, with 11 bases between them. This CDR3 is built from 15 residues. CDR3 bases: TGCGCCAGCAGCTTGGACGGGATGCGGTACAATGAGCAGTTCTTC. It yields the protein CASSLDGMRYNEQFF.

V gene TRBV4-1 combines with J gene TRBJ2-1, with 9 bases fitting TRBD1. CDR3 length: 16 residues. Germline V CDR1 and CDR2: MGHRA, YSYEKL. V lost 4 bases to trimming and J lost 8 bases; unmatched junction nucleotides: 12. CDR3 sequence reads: CASSRRPGQGGDEQFF. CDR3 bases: TGCGCCAGCAGCCGAAGACCGGGACAGGGTGGGGATGAGCAGTTCTTC.

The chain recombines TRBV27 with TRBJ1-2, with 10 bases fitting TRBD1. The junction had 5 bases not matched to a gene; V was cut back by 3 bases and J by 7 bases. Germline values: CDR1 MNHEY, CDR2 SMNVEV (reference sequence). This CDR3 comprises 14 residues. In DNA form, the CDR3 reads TGTGCCAGCAGTTTCACCGGGACAGGGGCTGGCTACACCTTC. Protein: CASSFTGTGAGYTF.

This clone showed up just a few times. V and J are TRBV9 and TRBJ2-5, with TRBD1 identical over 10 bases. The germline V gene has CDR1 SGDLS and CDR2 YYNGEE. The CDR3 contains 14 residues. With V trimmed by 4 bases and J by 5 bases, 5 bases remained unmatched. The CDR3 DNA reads TGTGCCAGCAGCCCTCGGACAGGGGGGGAGACCCAGTACTTC. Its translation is CASSPRTGGETQYF.

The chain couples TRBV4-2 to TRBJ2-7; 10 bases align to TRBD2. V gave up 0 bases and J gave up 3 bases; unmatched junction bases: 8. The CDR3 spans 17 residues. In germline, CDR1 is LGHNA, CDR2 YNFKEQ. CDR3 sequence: CASSQDRASGGGYEQYF. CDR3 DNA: TGTGCCAGCAGCCAAGATCGCGCTAGCGGGGGTGGCTACGAGCAGTACTTC.

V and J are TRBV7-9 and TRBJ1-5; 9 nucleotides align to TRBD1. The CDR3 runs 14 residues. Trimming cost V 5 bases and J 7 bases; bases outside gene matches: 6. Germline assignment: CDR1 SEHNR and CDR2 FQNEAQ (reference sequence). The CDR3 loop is CASSPSTGGQPQHF. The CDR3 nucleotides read TGTGCCAGCAGCCCATCAACAGGGGGCCAGCCCCAGCATTTT. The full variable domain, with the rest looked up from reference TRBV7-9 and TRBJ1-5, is DTGVSQNPRHKITKRGQNVTFRCDPISEHNRLYWYRQTLGQGPEFLTYFQNEAQLEKSRLLSDRFSAERPKGSFSTLEIQRTEQGDSAMYLCASSPSTGGQPQHFGDGTRLSIL.

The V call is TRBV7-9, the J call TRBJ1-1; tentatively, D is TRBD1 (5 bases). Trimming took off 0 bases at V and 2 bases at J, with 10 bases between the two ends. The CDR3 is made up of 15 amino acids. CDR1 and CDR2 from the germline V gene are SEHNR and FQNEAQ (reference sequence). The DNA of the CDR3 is TGTGCCAGCAGCTTAGCCCAGGGCGGAAACACTGAAGCTTTCTTT. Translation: CASSLAQGGNTEAFF.

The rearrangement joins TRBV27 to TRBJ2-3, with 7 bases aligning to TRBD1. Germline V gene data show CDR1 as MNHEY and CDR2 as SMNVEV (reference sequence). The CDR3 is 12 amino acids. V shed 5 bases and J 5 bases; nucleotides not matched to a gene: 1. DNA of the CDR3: TGTGCCAGCAGTCGACAGGGAGATACGCAGTATTTT. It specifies CASSRQGDTQYF.

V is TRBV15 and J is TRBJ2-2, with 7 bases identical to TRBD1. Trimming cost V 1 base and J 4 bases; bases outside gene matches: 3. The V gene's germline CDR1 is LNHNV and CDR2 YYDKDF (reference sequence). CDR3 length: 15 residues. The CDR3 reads CATSRVQGPTGELFF. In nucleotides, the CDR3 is TGTGCCACCAGCAGAGTACAGGGGCCCACCGGGGAGCTGTTTTTT.

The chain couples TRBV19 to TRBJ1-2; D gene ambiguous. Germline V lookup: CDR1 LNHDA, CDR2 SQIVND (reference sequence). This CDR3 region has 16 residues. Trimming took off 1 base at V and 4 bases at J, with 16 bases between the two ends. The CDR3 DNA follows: TGTGCCAGTAGTATAGTCCCCAGCGGACTCGGCTATGGCTACACCTTC. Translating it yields CASSIVPSGLGYGYTF.

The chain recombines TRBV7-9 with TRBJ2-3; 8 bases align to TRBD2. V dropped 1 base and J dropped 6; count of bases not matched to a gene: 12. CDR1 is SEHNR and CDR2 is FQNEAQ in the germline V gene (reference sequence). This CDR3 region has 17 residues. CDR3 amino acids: CASSLEVSGGLMDTQYF. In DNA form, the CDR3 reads TGTGCCAGCAGCTTAGAAGTGAGCGGGGGTCTAATGGATACGCAGTATTTT.

DNA of the CDR3: TGTGCCAGCAGTTTGGGGACTAGTTTCTACGAGCAGTACTTC. Encoded protein: CASSLGTSFYEQYF. The chain is built from TRBV27 and TRBJ2-7, with TRBD2 matching 8 bases. The CDR3 totals 14 residues. J lost 3 bases, V lost 3 bases, and 4 bases had no gene match. Looked up from germline, CDR1 is MNHEY and CDR2 is SMNVEV (reference sequence).

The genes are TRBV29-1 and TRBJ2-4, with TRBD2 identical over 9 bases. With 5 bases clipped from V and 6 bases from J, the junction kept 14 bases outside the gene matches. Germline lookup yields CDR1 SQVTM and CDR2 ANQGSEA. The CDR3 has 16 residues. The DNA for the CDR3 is TGCAGCGTTTTTCCTGGGCTAGCGGGGAATGGAAACATTCAGTACTTC. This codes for CSVFPGLAGNGNIQYF.

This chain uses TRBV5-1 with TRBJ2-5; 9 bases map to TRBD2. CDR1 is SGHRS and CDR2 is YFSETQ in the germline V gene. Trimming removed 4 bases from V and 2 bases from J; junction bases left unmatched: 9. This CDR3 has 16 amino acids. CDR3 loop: CASSPTYLAGQETQYF. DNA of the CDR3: TGCGCCAGCAGCCCCACCTACCTAGCGGGGCAAGAGACCCAGTACTTC. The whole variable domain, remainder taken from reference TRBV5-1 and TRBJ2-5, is KAGVTQTPRYLIKTRGQQVTLSCSPISGHRSVSWYQQTPGQGLQFLFEYFSETQRNKGNFPGRFSGRQFSNSRSEMNVSTLELGDSALYLCASSPTYLAGQETQYFGPGTRLLVL.

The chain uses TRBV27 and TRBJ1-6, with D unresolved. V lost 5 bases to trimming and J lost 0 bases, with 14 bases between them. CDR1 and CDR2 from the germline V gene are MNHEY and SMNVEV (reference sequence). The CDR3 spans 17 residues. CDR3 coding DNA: TGTGCCAGCAGTCTGACATTAGAGAGCTCCTATAATTCACCCCTCCACTTT. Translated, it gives CASSLTLESSYNSPLHF.

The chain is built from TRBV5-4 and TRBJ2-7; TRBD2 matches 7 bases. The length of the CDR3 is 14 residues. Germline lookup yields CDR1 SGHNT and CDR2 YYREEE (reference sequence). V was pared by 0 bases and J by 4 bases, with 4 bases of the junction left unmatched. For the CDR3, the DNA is TGTGCCAGCAGCTTGGCGGCGGGAGCATACGAGCAGTACTTC. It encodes CASSLAAGAYEQYF.

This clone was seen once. This CDR3 is CASSRVGGLNTGELFF. The CDR3 nucleotides are TGTGCCAGCAGCCGGGTGGGGGGGTTGAACACCGGGGAGCTGTTTTTT. The chain employs TRBV5-4 and TRBJ2-2; 7 nucleotides match TRBD2. CDR1 is SGHNT, CDR2 YYREEE, per germline (reference sequence). With V trimmed by 4 bases and J by 1 base, 7 bases remained unmatched. This CDR3 has 16 amino acids.

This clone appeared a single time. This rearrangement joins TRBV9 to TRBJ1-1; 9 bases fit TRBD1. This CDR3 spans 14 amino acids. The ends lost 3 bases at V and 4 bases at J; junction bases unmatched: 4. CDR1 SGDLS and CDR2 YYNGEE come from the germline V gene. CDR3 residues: CASSGGQGCTEAFF. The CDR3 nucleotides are TGTGCCAGCAGCGGGGGACAGGGTTGCACTGAAGCTTTCTTT.

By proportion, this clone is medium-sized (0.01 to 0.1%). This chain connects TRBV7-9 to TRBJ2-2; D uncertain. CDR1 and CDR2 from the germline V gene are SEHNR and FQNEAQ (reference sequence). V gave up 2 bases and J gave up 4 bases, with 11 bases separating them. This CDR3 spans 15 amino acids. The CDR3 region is CASSLLSVTTGELFF. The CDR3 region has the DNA TGTGCCAGCAGCTTATTGTCGGTCACCACCGGGGAGCTGTTTTTT.

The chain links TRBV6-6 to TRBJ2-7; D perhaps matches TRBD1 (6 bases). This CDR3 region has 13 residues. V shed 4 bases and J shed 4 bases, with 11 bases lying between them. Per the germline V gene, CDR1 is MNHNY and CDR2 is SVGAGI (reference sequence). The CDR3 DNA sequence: TGTGCCAGCAGTTCCGGGACAAAATACGAGCAGTACTTC. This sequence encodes CASSSGTKYEQYF.

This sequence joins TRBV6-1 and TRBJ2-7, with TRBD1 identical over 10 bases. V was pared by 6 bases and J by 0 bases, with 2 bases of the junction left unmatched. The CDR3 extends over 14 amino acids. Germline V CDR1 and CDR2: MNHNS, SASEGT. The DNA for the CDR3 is TGTGCCAGCAGGGACAGGGGGATCTCCTACGAGCAGTACTTC. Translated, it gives CASRDRGISYEQYF.

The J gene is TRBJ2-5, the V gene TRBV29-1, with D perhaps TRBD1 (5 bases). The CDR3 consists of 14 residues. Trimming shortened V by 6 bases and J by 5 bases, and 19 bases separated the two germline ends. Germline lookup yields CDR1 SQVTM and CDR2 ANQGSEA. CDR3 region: CSVWIRVGWETQYF. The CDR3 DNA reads TGCAGCGTCTGGATCAGGGTTGGGTGGGAGACCCAGTACTTC. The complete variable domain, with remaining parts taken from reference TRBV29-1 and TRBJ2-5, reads SAVISQKPSRDICQRGTSLTIQCQVDSQVTMMFWYRQQPGQSLTLIATANQGSEATYESGFVIDKFPISRPNLTFSTLTVSNMSPEDSSIYLCSVWIRVGWETQYFGPGTRLLVL.

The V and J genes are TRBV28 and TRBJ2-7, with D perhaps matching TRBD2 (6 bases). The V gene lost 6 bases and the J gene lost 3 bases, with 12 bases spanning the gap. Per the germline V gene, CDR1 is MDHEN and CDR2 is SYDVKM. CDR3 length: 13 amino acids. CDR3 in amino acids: CASSPGLFYEQYF. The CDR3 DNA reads TGTGCCAGCAGCCCGGGACTTTTCTACGAGCAGTACTTC.